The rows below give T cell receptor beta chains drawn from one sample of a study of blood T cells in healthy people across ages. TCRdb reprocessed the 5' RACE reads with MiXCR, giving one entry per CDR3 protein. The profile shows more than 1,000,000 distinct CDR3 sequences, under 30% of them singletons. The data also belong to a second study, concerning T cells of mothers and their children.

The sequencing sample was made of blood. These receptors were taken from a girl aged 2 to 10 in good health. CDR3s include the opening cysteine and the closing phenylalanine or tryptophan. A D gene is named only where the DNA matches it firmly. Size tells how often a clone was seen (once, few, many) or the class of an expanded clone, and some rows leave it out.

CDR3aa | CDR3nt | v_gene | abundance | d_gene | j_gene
CASSDTQYF | TGTGCCAGCTCAGATACGCAGTATTTT | TRBV6-4 | . | . | TRBJ2-3
CSASIGERGNEQFF | TGCAGTGCTAGCATCGGGGAGAGGGGTAATGAGCAGTTCTTC | TRBV20-1 | . | . | TRBJ2-1
CSAASLAGDYDEQYF | TGCAGTGCTGCCTCACTAGCGGGAGATTACGACGAGCAGTACTTC | TRBV20-1 | . | TRBD2 | TRBJ2-7
CASRGGSGDNEKLFF | TGTGCCAGCAGGGGGGGGAGCGGGGACAATGAAAAACTGTTTTTT | TRBV25-1 | many | . | TRBJ1-4
CASSQGQSSTDTQYF | TGTGCCAGCAGCCAAGGACAGTCTAGCACAGATACGCAGTATTTT | TRBV3-1 | . | . | TRBJ2-3
CASSLSEAGHGEQYF | TGTGCCAGCAGTTTATCGGAGGCAGGGCATGGCGAGCAGTACTTC | TRBV27 | few | . | TRBJ2-7
CASSQDSQTETQYF | TGCGCCAGCAGCCAAGATTCGCAGACAGAGACCCAGTACTTC | TRBV4-3 | . | . | TRBJ2-5
CASSYVTDSYNEQFF | TGTGCCAGCAGTTACGTAACGGACTCCTACAATGAGCAGTTCTTC | TRBV12-3/TRBV12-4 | few | . | TRBJ2-1
CASSPMDITGTEAFF | TGTGCCAGCAGCCCTATGGACATAACGGGCACTGAAGCTTTCTTT | TRBV6-4 | . | . | TRBJ1-1
CASSPPGRDTAGYTF | TGTGCCAGCAGCCCACCCGGGAGGGACACGGCTGGCTACACCTTC | TRBV7-2 | . | . | TRBJ1-2
CATTGGLYEQYF | TGTGCCACCACGGGAGGTCTGTACGAGCAGTACTTC | TRBV28 | . | TRBD2 | TRBJ2-7
CSVDLNPSGGPTIQETQYF | TGCAGCGTTGACCTCAATCCTAGCGGGGGGCCGACTATACAAGAGACCCAGTACTTC | TRBV29-1 | . | TRBD2 | TRBJ2-5
CASSLEGSGRYTDTQYF | TGCGCCAGCAGCTTGGAAGGTAGCGGGAGGTACACAGATACGCAGTATTTT | TRBV5-1 | . | TRBD2 | TRBJ2-3
CASSQEGGELFF | TGTGCCAGCAGCCAAGAGGGGGGGGAGCTGTTTTTT | TRBV4-2 | . | . | TRBJ2-2
CAISRMGAGGPQDEQYF | TGTGCCATCAGTCGGATGGGAGCGGGAGGGCCTCAGGACGAGCAGTACTTC | TRBV10-3 | few | TRBD2 | TRBJ2-7
CASSIGGAGETQYF | TGTGCCAGCAGCATAGGGGGGGCCGGAGAGACCCAGTACTTC | TRBV7-3 | . | . | TRBJ2-5
CASSLVGKTDTYEQYF | TGCGCCAGCAGCTTGGTGGGAAAGACGGATACTTACGAGCAGTACTTC | TRBV5-1 | . | . | TRBJ2-7
CSVRDRYGYTF | TGCAGCGTCCGGGACAGGTATGGCTACACCTTC | TRBV29-1 | . | TRBD1 | TRBJ1-2
CSVEKGSSYEQYF | TGCAGCGTTGAAAAGGGCAGCTCCTACGAGCAGTACTTC | TRBV29-1 | few | . | TRBJ2-7
CASGESGGAVRTDTQYF | TGTGCCAGCGGAGAGAGCGGGGGGGCTGTAAGAACAGATACGCAGTATTTT | TRBV11-1 | few | TRBD2 | TRBJ2-3
CSAPSTRPYEQYF | TGCAGTGCTCCCAGCACCCGTCCCTACGAGCAGTACTTC | TRBV20-1 | . | . | TRBJ2-7
CSARTDGDYEQYF | TGCAGTGCCAGAACGGACGGGGACTACGAGCAGTACTTC | TRBV20-1 | . | . | TRBJ2-7